A single sample gave rise to the 5 T cell receptor beta chains below, sequenced in a study of CD8 T cells in ankylosing spondylitis. One entry per CDR3 protein results from TCRdb running MiXCR on the 5' RACE reads. The sample gives 150,000 to 200,000 distinct CDR3 sequences, around 19% of which show up once; 7.8% is in the top ten. Sequenced material: blood, either unsorted or a sorted T cell fraction (not recorded which). Receptor source: a male donor with ankylosing spondylitis or in good health (not recorded which).

V is TRBV18 and J is TRBJ2-7; possible D gene TRBD1, 5 bases. Trimming took off 5 bases at V and 0 bases at J, with 11 bases between the two ends. The CDR3 is made up of 14 amino acids. Germline-derived CDR1 and CDR2 are KGHSH and LQKENI. In DNA, the CDR3 is TGTGCCAGCTCAGTTGACAGTCTCTCCTACGAGCAGTACTTC. The encoded protein is CASSVDSLSYEQYF. The full variable domain, rest sourced from reference TRBV18 and TRBJ2-7, is NAGVMQNPRHLVRRRGQEARLRCSPMKGHSHVYWYRQLPEEGLKFMVYLQKENIIDESGMPKERFSAEFPKEGPSILRIQQVVRGDSAAYFCASSVDSLSYEQYFGPGTRLTVT.

In its sample, this clonotype was seen many times. The rearrangement joins TRBV7-3 to TRBJ2-3, with D unresolved. V lost 6 bases and J lost 0, with 10 bases in between. From germline, CDR1 is SGHTA and CDR2 FQGTGA. CDR3 length equals 14 residues. The CDR3 DNA is TGTGCCAGCAGTTCCCCCCCTAGCACAGATACGCAGTATTTT. Residues: CASSSPPSTDTQYF.

This clonotype was seen at least ten times. This chain connects TRBV5-4 to TRBJ2-1, with 9 nucleotides matching TRBD2. CDR3 length: 14 residues. CDR1 SGHNT and CDR2 YYREEE come from the germline V gene (reference sequence). V gave up 7 bases and J gave up 7 bases; unmatched junction bases: 9. In DNA form, the CDR3 reads TGTGCCAGCTTAGATAGCGGGAGATTTAATGAGCAGTTCTTC. Translating it yields CASLDSGRFNEQFF.

Here the CDR3 DNA reads TGTGCCAGCAGTATGACAGCTACCGTGGGCTACACCTTC. It translates to CASSMTATVGYTF. This chain joins TRBV2 and TRBJ1-2; possibly TRBD1 for D (5 bases). The germline V gene encodes CDR1 SNHLY and CDR2 FYNNEI. Trimming cost V 5 bases and J 8 bases, with 15 bases left between them. The length of the CDR3 is 13 residues.

This clonotype appeared a single time. The rearrangement uses TRBV5-1 and TRBJ2-5, with TRBD1 as a possible D gene (6 bases). Trimming stripped 5 bases from V and 2 bases from J, with 16 bases between. The CDR3 contains 15 residues. From germline, CDR1 is SGHRS and CDR2 YFSETQ. The CDR3 region is CASSLQGTSQETQYF. The CDR3 region has the DNA TGCGCCAGCAGTCTGCAGGGGACCTCTCAAGAGACCCAGTACTTC.